A selection of T cell receptor beta chains follows, all from one sample in a study of preoperative IRX-2 immunotherapy in early breast cancer. Using immunoSEQ multiplex PCR, the repertoire was profiled, and TCRdb retains in-frame clones only, with some absent. The sample lists over 55,000 clones, approximately 93% occurring once. Sampling was carried out from a patient treated with IRX-2 immunotherapy. The receptors were sampled from a human donor with breast cancer. Each CDR3 is given without its conserved first and last residue.

cdr3_length j_call v_call cdr3_aa
13 TRBJ2-5 TRBV25-1 ASSPGLAGSETQY
13 TRBJ1-1 TRBV5-1 ASSLAGGSNTEAF
10 TRBJ2-1 TRBV6-1 ASSQQDQVQF
14 TRBJ2-3 TRBV4-2 ASSQISSGREDTQY
16 TRBJ1-2 TRBV29-1 SVGSIGSRGITNYGYT
12 TRBJ2-7 TRBV4-3 ASGKGLPPYEQY
14 TRBJ2-2 TRBV6-1 ASSAQASKNTGELF
13 TRBJ2-5 TRBV4-3 ASSRLLADKETQY
11 TRBJ2-1 TRBV18 ASSGLRGNEQF
14 TRBJ2-7 TRBV11-2 ASSSARDRGIIEQY
9 TRBJ2-1 TRBV28 ASSLQGSQF
16 TRBJ2-1 TRBV4-3 ASSGGTGHPRIYNEQF
13 TRBJ2-2 TRBV6-5 ASSRLAGRTGELF
13 TRBJ2-1 TRBV28 ASSLGLAGQNEQF
14 TRBJ1-5 TRBV4-1 ASSPHLGQGQQPQH
10 TRBJ2-1 TRBV29-1 SAQLSVYEQF
12 TRBJ2-4 TRBV18 ASSPAEAKNIQY
12 TRBJ2-7 TRBV11-3 ASSLDSASYEQY
11 TRBJ1-4 TRBV6-5 ASSSGEWEKLF
12 TRBJ1-2 TRBV5-4 ASSDRPREGGYT
14 TRBJ2-7 TRBV13 ASSSNPLRASYEQY
11 TRBJ2-1 TRBV7-6 ASSLGSPGGQF
12 TRBJ2-1 TRBV18 ASSPGGDYNEQF
12 TRBJ1-5 TRBV7-9 ASSRTGRGQPQH
13 TRBJ2-2 TRBV6-5 ATSTGTSGRGELF
13 TRBJ2-7 TRBV29-1 SVDRGDRGDYEQY
10 TRBJ2-7 TRBV2 ASSSSEIEQY